The T cell receptor (beta chain) described here comes from a study of tumor-infiltrating lymphocytes in primary liver carcinoma. Between roughly 17 and 33 mg of unsorted bulk tissue served as the source from which RNA and DNA were co-extracted. The patients had histopathologically diagnosed primary liver carcinoma, and their disease was treated by surgical resection. Whichever tumor sample was examined, it had over 75% viable tumor cells. CDR3 length equals 14 residues. V dropped 8 bases and J dropped 0 bases, with 11 bases sitting between them. Per germline, CDR1 MNHNS and CDR2 SASEGT. TCR beta cDNA was prepared out of roughly 520 ng total RNA by means of a constant-region primer. Generation of the TCR beta libraries relied on three nested multiplex PCR rounds using slightly modified ARM-PCR. The opening two PCR rounds, 10 cycles each, paired TRBV1-TRBV30 forward primers with a C-beta reverse primer. Each CDR3 protein is one row after TCRdb ran MiXCR on the multiplex PCR reads. The repertoire includes approximately 76,000 distinct CDR3 sequences, about two thirds of them detected once, and 12% to 15% sits in the top ten.

Sequences were obtained from liver tumor tissue from sampling region 4. Subset denoted: tumor region T4, right-lateral pole. The receptor comes from a woman aged 55-69 years with primary liver carcinoma and hepatitis B virus infection. The chain has TRBV6-1 and TRBJ2-1; a possible D gene is TRBD1 (6 bases). In nucleotides, the CDR3 is TGTGCCAGCCACCAACAGGGCTCCTACAATGAGCAGTTCTTC. The encoded protein is CASHQQGSYNEQFF.